The TCR beta chain described here comes from a study of graft-versus-host responses after intestinal transplantation. Sequencing used immunoSEQ multiplex PCR; TCRdb keeps in-frame clones, though not all of them. Among around 110,000 clones listed, roughly 89% were seen once. For this clone: The antigen is unknown.

General observations from the study: GvH clones detected in recipient marrow included some appearing first in ileum or blood. Allografts of patients with graft-donor T cell macrochimerism showed high graft-versus-host to host-versus-graft clone ratios.

The CDR3 loop spans 14 amino acids. Germline V CDR1 and CDR2: LGHNA, YSLEER. With 5 bases removed from V and 1 base from J, the gap between germline ends came to 12 bases. The sequencing used unstimulated CD4+ T cells sorted from spleen or lymph node cells, collected before transplant. The chain employs TRBV4-3 and TRBJ2-7, with unresolved D. The sequence derives from a human donor who was the organ donor for an intestinal transplant. CDR3 region: CASSGDLGSYEQYF. CDR3 sequence (DNA): TGCGCCAGCAGCGGAGACTTGGGATCCTACGAGCAGTACTTC.